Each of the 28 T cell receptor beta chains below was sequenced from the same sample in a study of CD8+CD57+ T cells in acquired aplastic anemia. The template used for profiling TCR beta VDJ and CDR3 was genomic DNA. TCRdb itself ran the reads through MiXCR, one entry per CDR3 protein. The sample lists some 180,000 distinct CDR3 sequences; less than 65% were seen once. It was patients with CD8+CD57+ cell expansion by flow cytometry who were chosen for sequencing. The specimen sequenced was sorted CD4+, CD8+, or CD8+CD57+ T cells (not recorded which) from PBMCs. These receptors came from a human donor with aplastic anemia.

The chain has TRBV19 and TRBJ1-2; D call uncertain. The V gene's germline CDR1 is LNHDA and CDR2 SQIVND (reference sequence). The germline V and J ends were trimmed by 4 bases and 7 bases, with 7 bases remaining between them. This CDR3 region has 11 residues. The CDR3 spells CASSKGRGYTF. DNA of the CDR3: TGTGCCAGTAGTAAAGGGCGTGGCTACACCTTC.

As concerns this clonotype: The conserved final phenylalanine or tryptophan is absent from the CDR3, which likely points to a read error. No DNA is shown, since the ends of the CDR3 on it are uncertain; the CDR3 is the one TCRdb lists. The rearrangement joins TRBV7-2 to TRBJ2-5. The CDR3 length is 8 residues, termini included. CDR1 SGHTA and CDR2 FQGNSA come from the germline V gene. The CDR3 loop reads CASSLDLT.

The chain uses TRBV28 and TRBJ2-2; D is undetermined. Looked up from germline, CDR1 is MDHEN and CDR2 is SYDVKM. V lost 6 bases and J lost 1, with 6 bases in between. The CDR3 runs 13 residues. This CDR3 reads CASRTGNTGELFF. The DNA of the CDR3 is TGTGCCAGCAGAACCGGGAACACCGGGGAGCTGTTTTTT.

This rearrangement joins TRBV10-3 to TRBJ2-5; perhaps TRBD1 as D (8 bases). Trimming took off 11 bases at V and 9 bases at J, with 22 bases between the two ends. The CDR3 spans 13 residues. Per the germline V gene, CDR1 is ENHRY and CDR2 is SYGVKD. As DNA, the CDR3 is TGTGCCGTACGGACAGGGCCCCGGGAGGCCCAGTACTTC. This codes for CAVRTGPREAQYF.

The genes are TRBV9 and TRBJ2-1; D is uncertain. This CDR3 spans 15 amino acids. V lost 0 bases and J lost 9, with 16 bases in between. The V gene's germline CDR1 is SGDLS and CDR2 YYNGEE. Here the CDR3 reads CASSVAQTVVAEQFF. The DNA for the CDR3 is TGTGCCAGCAGCGTAGCTCAGACCGTGGTCGCTGAGCAGTTCTTC. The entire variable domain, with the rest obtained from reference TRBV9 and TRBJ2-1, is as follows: DSGVTQTPKHLITATGQRVTLRCSPRSGDLSVYWYQQSLDQGLQFLIQYYNGEERAKGNILERFSAQQFPDLHSELNLSSLELGDSALYFCASSVAQTVVAEQFFGPGTRLTVL.

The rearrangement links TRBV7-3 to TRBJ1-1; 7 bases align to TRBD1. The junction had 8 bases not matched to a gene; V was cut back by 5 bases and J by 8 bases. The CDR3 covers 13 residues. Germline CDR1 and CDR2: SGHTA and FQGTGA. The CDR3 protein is CASSPRTGPEAFF. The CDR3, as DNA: TGTGCCAGCAGCCCCAGGACAGGACCCGAAGCTTTCTTT.

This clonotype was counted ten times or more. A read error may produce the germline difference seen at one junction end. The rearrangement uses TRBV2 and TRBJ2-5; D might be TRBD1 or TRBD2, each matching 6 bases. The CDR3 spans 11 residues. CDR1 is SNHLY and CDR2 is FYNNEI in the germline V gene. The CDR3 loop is CASSEGGTQYF. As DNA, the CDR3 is TGCGCCAGCAGTGAGGGGGGGACCCAGTACTTC.

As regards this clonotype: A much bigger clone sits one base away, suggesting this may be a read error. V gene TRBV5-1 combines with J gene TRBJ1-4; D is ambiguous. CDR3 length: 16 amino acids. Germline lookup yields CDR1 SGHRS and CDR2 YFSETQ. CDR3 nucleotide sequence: TGCACCAGCAGCTTTGGCCCGGAGACCTCTAATGAAAAACTGTTTTTT. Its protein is CTSSFGPETSNEKLFF.

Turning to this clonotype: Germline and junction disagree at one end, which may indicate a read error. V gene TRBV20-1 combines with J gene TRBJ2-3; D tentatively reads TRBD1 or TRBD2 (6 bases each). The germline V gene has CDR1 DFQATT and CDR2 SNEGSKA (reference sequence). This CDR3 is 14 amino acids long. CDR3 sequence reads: CGARRGTSTDTQYF. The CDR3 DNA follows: TGCGGTGCTAGACGCGGGACAAGCACAGATACGCAGTATTTT.

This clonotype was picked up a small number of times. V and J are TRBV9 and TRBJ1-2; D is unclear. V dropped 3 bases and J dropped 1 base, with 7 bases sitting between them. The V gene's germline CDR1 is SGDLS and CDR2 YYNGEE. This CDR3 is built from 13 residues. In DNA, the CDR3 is TGTGCCAGCAGCGGGAATGATAACTATGGCTACACCTTC. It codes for CASSGNDNYGYTF.

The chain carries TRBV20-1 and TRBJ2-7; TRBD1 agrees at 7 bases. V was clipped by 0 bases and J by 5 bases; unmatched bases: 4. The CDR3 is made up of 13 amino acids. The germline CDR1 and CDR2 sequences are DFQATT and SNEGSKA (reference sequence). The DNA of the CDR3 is TGCAGTGCTAGAGACCACAGGGGCCACGAGCAGTACTTC. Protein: CSARDHRGHEQYF.

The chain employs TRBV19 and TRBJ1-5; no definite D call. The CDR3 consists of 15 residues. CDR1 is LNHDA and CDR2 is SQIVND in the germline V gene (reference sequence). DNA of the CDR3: TGTGTTAGTAGTATAAACCGGGAACTTAATCAGCCCCAGCATTTT. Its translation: CVSSINRELNQPQHF.

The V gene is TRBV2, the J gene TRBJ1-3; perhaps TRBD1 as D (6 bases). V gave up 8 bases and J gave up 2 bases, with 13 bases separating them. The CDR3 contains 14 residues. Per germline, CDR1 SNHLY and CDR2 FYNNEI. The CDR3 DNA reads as TGTGCCAGCGGCTACCGGACAGCTGGAAACACCATATATTTT. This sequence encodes CASGYRTAGNTIYF.

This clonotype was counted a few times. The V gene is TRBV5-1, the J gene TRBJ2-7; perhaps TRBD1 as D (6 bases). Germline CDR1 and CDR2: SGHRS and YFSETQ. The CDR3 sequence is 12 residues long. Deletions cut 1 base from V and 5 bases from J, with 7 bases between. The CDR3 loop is CASSLPGDEQYF. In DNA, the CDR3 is TGCGCCAGCAGCTTGCCAGGGGACGAGCAGTACTTC.

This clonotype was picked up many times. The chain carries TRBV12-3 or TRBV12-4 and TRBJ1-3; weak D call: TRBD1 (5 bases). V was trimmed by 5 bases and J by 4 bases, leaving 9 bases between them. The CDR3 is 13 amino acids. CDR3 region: CASSGTDGNTIYF. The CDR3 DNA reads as TGTGCCAGCAGTGGGACGGACGGAAACACCATATATTTT.

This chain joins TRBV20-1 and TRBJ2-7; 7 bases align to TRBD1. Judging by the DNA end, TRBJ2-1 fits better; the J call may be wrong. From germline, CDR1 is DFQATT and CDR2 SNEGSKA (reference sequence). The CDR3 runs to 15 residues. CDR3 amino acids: CSARVRDSSYNEQFF. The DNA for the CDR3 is TGCAGTGCTAGAGTCCGGGACAGCTCCTACAATGAGCAGTTCTTC.

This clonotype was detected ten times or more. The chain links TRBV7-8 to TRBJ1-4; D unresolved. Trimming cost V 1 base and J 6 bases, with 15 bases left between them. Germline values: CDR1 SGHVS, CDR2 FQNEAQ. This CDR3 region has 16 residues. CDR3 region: CASSLVTPTRDEKLFF. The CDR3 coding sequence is TGTGCCAGCAGCTTAGTTACCCCTACAAGGGATGAAAAACTGTTTTTT. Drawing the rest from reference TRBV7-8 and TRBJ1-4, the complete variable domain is GAGVSQSPRYKVAKRGQDVALRCDPISGHVSLFWYQQALGQGPEFLTYFQNEAQLDKSGLPSDRFFAERPEGSVSTLKIQRTQQEDSAVYLCASSLVTPTRDEKLFFGSGTQLSVL.

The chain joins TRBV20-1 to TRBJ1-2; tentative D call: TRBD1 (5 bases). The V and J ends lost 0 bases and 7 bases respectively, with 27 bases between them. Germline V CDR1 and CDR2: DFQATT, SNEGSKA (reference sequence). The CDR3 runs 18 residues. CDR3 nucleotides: TGCAGTGCTAGAGATATCACTGCTAGCGGGGGGTTATACGGTGGCTACACCTTC. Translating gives CSARDITASGGLYGGYTF.

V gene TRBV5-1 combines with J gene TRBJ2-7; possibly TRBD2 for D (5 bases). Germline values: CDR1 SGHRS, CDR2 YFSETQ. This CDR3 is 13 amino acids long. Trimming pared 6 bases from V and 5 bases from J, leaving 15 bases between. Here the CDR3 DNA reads TGCGCCAGCACCGGGGTTCGTGAGGACGAGCAGTACTTC. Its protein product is CASTGVREDEQYF.

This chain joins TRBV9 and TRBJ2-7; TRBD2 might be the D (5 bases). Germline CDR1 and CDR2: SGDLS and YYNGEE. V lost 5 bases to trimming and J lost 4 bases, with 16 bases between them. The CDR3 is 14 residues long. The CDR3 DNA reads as TGTGCCAGCAGTTTCGCTGGGAGTTCATACGAGCAGTACTTC. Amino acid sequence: CASSFAGSSYEQYF.

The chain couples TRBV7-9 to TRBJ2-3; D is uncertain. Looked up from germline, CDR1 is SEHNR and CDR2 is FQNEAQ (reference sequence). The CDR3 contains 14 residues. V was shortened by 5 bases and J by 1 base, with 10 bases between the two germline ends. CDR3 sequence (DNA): TGTGCCAGCAGCCGTGAGACGGGCACAGATACGCAGTATTTT. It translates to CASSRETGTDTQYF.

The CDR3 DNA sequence: TGTGCCAGCAGCGCCGGACAGGGGGCTGGTGGAAACACCATATATTTT. Protein: CASSAGQGAGGNTIYF. This rearrangement joins TRBV7-6 to TRBJ1-3; TRBD1 matches 11 bases. The CDR3 is 16 amino acids. With 5 bases clipped from V and 3 bases from J, the junction kept 6 bases outside the gene matches. Germline values: CDR1 SGHVS, CDR2 FNYEAQ.

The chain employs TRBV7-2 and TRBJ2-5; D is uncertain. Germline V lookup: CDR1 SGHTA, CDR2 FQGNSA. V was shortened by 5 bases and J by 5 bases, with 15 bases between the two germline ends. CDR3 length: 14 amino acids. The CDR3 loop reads CASSLSSASETQYF. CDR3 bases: TGTGCCAGCAGCCTATCCTCGGCAAGCGAGACCCAGTACTTC.

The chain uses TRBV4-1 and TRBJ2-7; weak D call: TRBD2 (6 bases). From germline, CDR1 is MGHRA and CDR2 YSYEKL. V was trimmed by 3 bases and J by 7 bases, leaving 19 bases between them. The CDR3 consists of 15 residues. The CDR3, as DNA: TGCGCCAGCAGCCACGGGGGAACGAACACCGGGGAGCAGTACTTC. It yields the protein CASSHGGTNTGEQYF.

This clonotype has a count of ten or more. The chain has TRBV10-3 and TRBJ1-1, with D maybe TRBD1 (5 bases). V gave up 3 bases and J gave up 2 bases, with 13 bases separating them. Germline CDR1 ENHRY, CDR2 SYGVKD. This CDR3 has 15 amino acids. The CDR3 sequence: CAISDRAGFNTEAFF. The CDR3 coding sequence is TGTGCCATCAGTGACAGGGCGGGATTTAACACTGAAGCTTTCTTT.

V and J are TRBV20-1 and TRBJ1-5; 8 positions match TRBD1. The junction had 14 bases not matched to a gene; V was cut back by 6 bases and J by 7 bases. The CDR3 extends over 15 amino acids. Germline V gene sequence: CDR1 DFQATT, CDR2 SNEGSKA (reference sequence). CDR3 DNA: TGCAGTGCGGAAAAACAGGGGGAGTGGGGCCAGCCCCAGCATTTT. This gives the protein CSAEKQGEWGQPQHF.

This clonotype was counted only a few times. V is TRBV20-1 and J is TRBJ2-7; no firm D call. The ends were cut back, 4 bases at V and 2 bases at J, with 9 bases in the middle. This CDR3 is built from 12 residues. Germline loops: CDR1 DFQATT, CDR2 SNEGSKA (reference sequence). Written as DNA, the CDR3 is TGCAGTGCTACCGCTCCGACCTACGAGCAGTACTTC. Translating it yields CSATAPTYEQYF.

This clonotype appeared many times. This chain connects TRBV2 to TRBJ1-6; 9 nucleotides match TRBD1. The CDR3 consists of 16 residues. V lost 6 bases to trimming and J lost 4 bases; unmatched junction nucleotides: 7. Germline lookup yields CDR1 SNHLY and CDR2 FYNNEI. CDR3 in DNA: TGTGCCAGCAGGGTTGGGGACAGGGAATATAATTCACCCCTCCACTTT. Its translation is CASRVGDREYNSPLHF.